These 19 T cell receptor beta chains originate from one sample sequenced in a study of blood T cell repertoires in COVID-19. Libraries were prepared by immunoSEQ multiplex PCR; TCRdb keeps only in-frame clonotypes and omits some of them. The data hold 280,000 or so clones, with around 91% observed a single time. The sequenced sample was peripheral blood. These receptors all stem from a woman in her sixties or seventies with acute or convalescent COVID-19.

On this clone itself: Other DNA sequences in the same sample also yield this CDR3. V gene TRBV4-3 combines with J gene TRBJ2-7; 9 bases line up with TRBD2. CDR3 length equals 15 residues. Germline V gene data show CDR1 as LGHNA and CDR2 as YSLEER. J was trimmed by 3 bases and V by 1 base; bases with no gene match: 4. The CDR3 here is CASSQGAGGSYEQYF. For the CDR3, the DNA is TGCGCCAGCAGCCAAGGAGCGGGAGGTAGCTACGAGCAGTACTTC.

This chain uses TRBV7-9 with TRBJ2-1; TRBD2 matches 10 bases. This CDR3 comprises 15 residues. V was clipped by 1 base and J by 4 bases; unmatched bases: 1. From germline, CDR1 is SEHNR and CDR2 FQNEAQ (reference sequence). The CDR3 nucleotides read TGTGCCAGCAGCTTAGGGACTAGCGGTTACAATGAGCAGTTCTTC. Translating it yields CASSLGTSGYNEQFF.

This clone was counted a few times. The J gene is TRBJ2-1, the V gene TRBV30, with 12 bases identical to TRBD2. The CDR3 length is 18 residues. Unmatched junction bases numbered 13, after V lost 0 bases and J lost 7 bases. CDR1 and CDR2 from the germline V gene are GTSNPN and SVGIG (reference sequence). This CDR3 reads CAWSVSGLAGGPGNEQFF. CDR3 bases: TGTGCCTGGAGTGTGTCAGGGCTAGCGGGAGGGCCGGGGAATGAGCAGTTCTTC. The variable domain in full, with the rest retrieved from reference TRBV30 and TRBJ2-1, is SQTIHQWPATLVQPVGSPLSLECTVEGTSNPNLYWYRQAAGRGLQLLFYSVGIGQISSEVPQNLSASRPQDRQFILSSKKLLLSDSGFYLCAWSVSGLAGGPGNEQFFGPGTRLTVL.

Only one count was recorded for this clone. CDR3 residues: CASSKGLAGGYGTDTQYF. CDR3 sequence (DNA): TGTGCCAGCAGCAAGGGACTAGCGGGGGGATATGGCACAGATACGCAGTATTTT. V is TRBV5-4 and J is TRBJ2-3; 15 nucleotides match TRBD2. The germline CDR1 and CDR2 sequences are SGHNT and YYREEE (reference sequence). This CDR3 has 18 residues. Trimming took 4 bases from V and 1 from J; bases not matched to a gene: 7.

The chain couples TRBV9 to TRBJ2-5, with 9 positions matching TRBD2. This CDR3 is 16 amino acids long. Germline lookup yields CDR1 SGDLS and CDR2 YYNGEE. V trimming: 0 bases; J trimming: 5 bases; junction bases outside the gene matches: 8. This CDR3 is CASSVGGGGARETQYF. The CDR3 DNA reads as TGTGCCAGCAGCGTAGGTGGCGGGGGGGCAAGGGAGACCCAGTACTTC.

The chain links TRBV7-2 to TRBJ1-5; unclear D gene. The CDR3 covers 14 residues. Deletions cut 1 base from V and 1 base from J, with 5 bases between. Germline values: CDR1 SGHTA, CDR2 FQGNSA. CDR3 loop: CASSLELSNQPQHF. CDR3 DNA: TGTGCCAGCAGCTTAGAACTCAGCAATCAGCCCCAGCATTTT.

The chain recombines TRBV10-3 with TRBJ2-1, with 10 positions matching TRBD2. The length of the CDR3 is 14 residues. Looked up from germline, CDR1 is ENHRY and CDR2 is SYGVKD. J was trimmed by 3 bases and V by 6 bases; bases with no gene match: 2. The CDR3 spells CAIRRTSGYNEQFF. The CDR3 region has the DNA TGTGCCATCAGGAGGACTAGCGGCTACAATGAGCAGTTCTTC.

This clone has just a few counts. This chain links TRBV10-3 with TRBJ2-7, with D possibly matching TRBD1 (6 bases). The germline V gene has CDR1 ENHRY and CDR2 SYGVKD. Trimming took 3 bases from V and 13 from J, leaving 19 bases between them. This CDR3 is built from 13 residues. CDR3 nucleotides: TGTGCCATCAGTGACAATACAGGGAAGGTCTCCTACTTC. It yields the protein CAISDNTGKVSYF.

The chain employs TRBV6-5 and TRBJ2-7, with D perhaps matching TRBD2 (6 bases). This CDR3 is 11 amino acids long. V lost 6 bases to trimming and J lost 7 bases, with 10 bases between them. Germline-derived CDR1 and CDR2 are MNHEY and SVGAGI. CDR3: CASRGTREQYF. As DNA, the CDR3 is TGTGCCAGCAGGGGGACTCGAGAGCAGTACTTC.

The rearrangement links TRBV2 to TRBJ2-2, with TRBD1 matching over 10 bases. Germline CDR1 SNHLY, CDR2 FYNNEI. The V gene end was trimmed by 10 bases and the J gene end by 8 bases; junction bases not matched to a gene: 10. The CDR3 runs 14 residues. The CDR3 reads CATTRQGASGELFF. In nucleotides, the CDR3 is TGTGCCACCACCCGACAGGGGGCAAGTGGGGAGCTGTTTTTT.

The J gene is TRBJ1-1, the V gene TRBV21-1. TRBV21-1 is a known pseudogene. The length of the CDR3 is 12 residues. The DNA of the CDR3 is TGTGCCAGCAGCCAGAGGGCCTATTGTGCTTTCTTT. Residues: CASSQRAYCAFF.

V is TRBV21-1 and J is TRBJ1-6; the listed D gene, TRBD1, was not tested against the DNA. TRBV21-1 is marked as a pseudogene. This CDR3 has 15 amino acids. This chain's CDR3 is CASSTIADRASPLHF. The DNA for the CDR3 is TGTGCCAGCAGCACTATAGCTGACAGGGCTTCACCCCTCCACTTT.

This clone was counted between two and nine times. The rearrangement joins TRBV7-8 to TRBJ2-3; D may be TRBD2 (6 bases). Trimming took 4 bases from V and 2 from J, leaving 16 bases between them. CDR1 and CDR2 (germline): SGHVS, FQNEAQ. CDR3 length: 16 amino acids. CDR3 amino acids: CASSSITGGNTDTQYF. The CDR3 DNA reads as TGTGCCAGCAGCTCAATAACTGGCGGGAACACAGATACGCAGTATTTT.

The chain joins TRBV27 to TRBJ1-5, with D perhaps TRBD1 (5 bases). Germline V gene data show CDR1 as MNHEY and CDR2 as SMNVEV (reference sequence). This CDR3 has 16 amino acids. V dropped 4 bases and J dropped 2 bases, with 15 bases sitting between them. CDR3 sequence reads: CASSSLGGIGNQPQHF. CDR3 nucleotide sequence: TGTGCCAGCAGTTCCCTCGGGGGGATTGGCAATCAGCCCCAGCATTTT.

The V gene is TRBV7-9, the J gene TRBJ2-1; 8 bases match TRBD2. The V gene end was trimmed by 1 base and the J gene end by 6 bases; junction bases not matched to a gene: 5. This CDR3 region has 15 residues. Per the germline V gene, CDR1 is SEHNR and CDR2 is FQNEAQ (reference sequence). The CDR3 here is CASSLGGGLVNEQFF. DNA of the CDR3: TGTGCCAGCAGCTTAGGAGGGGGACTAGTCAATGAGCAGTTCTTC.

The chain joins TRBV12-3 or TRBV12-4 to TRBJ1-2; weak D call: TRBD1 (5 bases). The CDR3 spans 12 residues. V dropped 7 bases and J dropped 8 bases, with 14 bases sitting between them. The CDR3 DNA sequence: TGTGCCAGCAATTCAGGGATTGGGGGCTACACCTTC. The encoded protein is CASNSGIGGYTF.

The rearrangement uses TRBV9 and TRBJ1-1; 7 bases align to TRBD1. Germline-derived CDR1 and CDR2 are SGDLS and YYNGEE. The CDR3 sequence is 14 residues long. Germline trimming cut 2 bases from V and 5 bases from J; bases unmatched to any gene: 6. The CDR3 region is CASSVEGAWTEAFF. The CDR3 DNA reads as TGTGCCAGCAGCGTGGAGGGGGCTTGGACTGAAGCTTTCTTT. The variable domain in full, completed from reference TRBV9 and TRBJ1-1, reads DSGVTQTPKHLITATGQRVTLRCSPRSGDLSVYWYQQSLDQGLQFLIQYYNGEERAKGNILERFSAQQFPDLHSELNLSSLELGDSALYFCASSVEGAWTEAFFGQGTRLTVV.

This sequence joins TRBV11-2 and TRBJ1-2, with 7 bases lining up with TRBD1. Germline CDR1 and CDR2: SGHAT and FQNNGV. The CDR3 extends over 16 amino acids. V shed 5 bases, J shed 4 bases, and the junction held 13 bases outside the gene matches. CDR3 sequence: CASSPAGQYLFYGYTF. The CDR3 bases are TGTGCCAGCAGCCCGGCGGGACAGTACTTATTCTATGGCTACACCTTC.

The rearrangement joins TRBV12-5 to TRBJ2-3; D is ambiguous. V lost 1 base and J 0 bases, leaving 8 bases between the germline ends. This CDR3 is built from 15 residues. CDR1 and CDR2 (germline): LGHNT, FRNRAP. The CDR3 region has the DNA TGTGCTAGTGGTTTGGGGGCACGAAGCACAGATACGCAGTATTTT. It codes for CASGLGARSTDTQYF. The complete variable domain, with remaining parts taken from reference TRBV12-5 and TRBJ2-3, reads DARVTQTPRHKVTEMGQEVTMRCQPILGHNTVFWYRQTMMQGLELLAYFRNRAPLDDSGMPKDRFSAEMPDATLATLKIQPSEPRDSAVYFCASGLGARSTDTQYFGPGTRLTVL.